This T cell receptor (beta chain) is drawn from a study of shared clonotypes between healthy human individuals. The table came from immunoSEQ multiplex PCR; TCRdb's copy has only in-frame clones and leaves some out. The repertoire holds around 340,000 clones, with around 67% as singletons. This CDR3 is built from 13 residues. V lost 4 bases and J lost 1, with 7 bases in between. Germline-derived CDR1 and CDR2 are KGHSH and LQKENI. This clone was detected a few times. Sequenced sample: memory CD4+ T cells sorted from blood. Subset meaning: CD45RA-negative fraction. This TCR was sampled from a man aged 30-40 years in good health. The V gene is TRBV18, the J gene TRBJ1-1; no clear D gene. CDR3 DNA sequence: TGTGCCAGCTCACAGGGAAAGAACACTGAAGCTTTCTTT. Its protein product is CASSQGKNTEAFF.